These 19 T cell receptor beta chains were all obtained from the same sample, sequenced in a study of T cells in Graves' hyperthyroidism and ophthalmopathy. RNA transcripts provided the source from which TCR beta CDR3 regions were amplified. HTBI primers drove first-round RT-PCR of the TCR CDR3. MiXCR, applied by TCRdb to the multiplex PCR reads, yields one record per CDR3 protein. The table shows under 700,000 distinct CDR3 sequences, with approximately 15% occurring only once. Sequencing was carried out using blood. These receptor sequences come from a woman aged 18-35 years with Graves' hyperthyroidism.

The rearrangement uses TRBV11-2 and TRBJ2-1; 10 bases match TRBD2. Germline CDR1 SGHAT, CDR2 FQNNGV. Trimming removed 3 bases from V and 8 bases from J; junction bases left unmatched: 10. The CDR3 has 16 residues. The chain's CDR3 is CASSFTSGRGWDEQFF. In nucleotides, the CDR3 is TGTGCCAGCAGCTTTACGAGCGGGAGGGGTTGGGATGAGCAGTTCTTC.

This clonotype was detected ten times or more. This chain uses TRBV2 with TRBJ1-1; no reliable D call. Germline lookup yields CDR1 SNHLY and CDR2 FYNNEI. The CDR3 runs 13 residues. V was clipped by 3 bases and J by 4 bases, with 9 bases between them. CDR3: CASSENGATEAFF. In DNA, the CDR3 is TGTGCCAGCAGTGAGAATGGAGCCACTGAAGCTTTCTTT.

The V call is TRBV4-1, the J call TRBJ2-3, with 7 bases fitting TRBD1. Germline CDR1 MGHRA, CDR2 YSYEKL. With 0 bases clipped from V and 4 bases from J, the junction kept 7 bases outside the gene matches. The CDR3 is 16 residues long. Written as DNA, the CDR3 is TGCGCCAGCAGCCAAGATATAGGGGGCTCGGCAGATACGCAGTATTTT. Translating it yields CASSQDIGGSADTQYF.

This clonotype came up many times. The CDR3 DNA is TGTGCCAGCAGCACCTCTAGCGGGAGTTCCTACAATGAGCAGTTCTTC. Its protein is CASSTSSGSSYNEQFF. The V gene is TRBV12-3 or TRBV12-4, the J gene TRBJ2-1, with 10 nucleotides matching TRBD2. With V trimmed by 6 bases and J by 1 base, 6 bases remained unmatched. CDR3 length: 16 residues.

This clonotype was observed many times. The chain recombines TRBV7-2 with TRBJ2-1; maybe TRBD2 (7 bases). The length of the CDR3 is 14 residues. Germline V gives CDR1 SGHTA, CDR2 FQGNSA. Trimming left V 8 bases short and J 8 bases short, with 19 bases between. The DNA for the CDR3 is TGTGCCAGCTCCCTTGGGGGGGGGCACGATGAGCAGTTCTTC. This encodes CASSLGGGHDEQFF.

This clonotype was observed a handful of times. The chain couples TRBV5-4 to TRBJ1-1; possible D gene TRBD1, 6 bases. V lost 4 bases and J lost 4, with 17 bases in between. Germline CDR1 and CDR2: SGHNT and YYREEE (reference sequence). This CDR3 comprises 15 residues. The CDR3 region is CASSASRGYATEAFF. The CDR3 region has the DNA TGTGCCAGCAGCGCAAGCAGGGGTTATGCCACTGAAGCTTTCTTT.

This clonotype has more than one count but fewer than ten. The V gene is TRBV7-9, the J gene TRBJ1-4, with D hard to call. V was pared by 5 bases and J by 6 bases, with 13 bases between. Germline-derived CDR1 and CDR2 are SEHNR and FQNEAQ (reference sequence). CDR3 length: 14 residues. The chain's CDR3 is CASSLLGIDEKLFF. CDR3 DNA sequence: TGTGCCAGCAGCCTATTAGGGATAGATGAAAAACTGTTTTTT. The full variable domain, with the rest looked up from reference TRBV7-9 and TRBJ1-4, is DTGVSQNPRHKITKRGQNVTFRCDPISEHNRLYWYRQTLGQGPEFLTYFQNEAQLEKSRLLSDRFSAERPKGSFSTLEIQRTEQGDSAMYLCASSLLGIDEKLFFGSGTQLSVL.

V is TRBV7-3 and J is TRBJ2-5, with 9 bases aligning to TRBD1. The CDR3 sequence is 15 residues long. The trim removed 6 bases at V and 5 bases at J, leaving 10 bases unmatched. Per germline, CDR1 SGHTA and CDR2 FQGTGA. The CDR3 protein is CASSGGTGLVETQYF. Here the CDR3 DNA reads TGTGCCAGCAGTGGAGGGACAGGGTTGGTGGAGACCCAGTACTTC. Using reference TRBV7-3 and TRBJ2-5 for the parts outside the CDR3, the full variable domain is GAGVSQTPSNKVTEKGKYVELRCDPISGHTALYWYRQSLGQGPEFLIYFQGTGAADDSGLPNDRFFAVRPEGSVSTLKIQRTERGDSAVYLCASSGGTGLVETQYFGPGTRLLVL.

The rearrangement links TRBV29-1 to TRBJ2-1; 9 bases align to TRBD1. The CDR3 sequence is 15 residues long. In germline, CDR1 is SQVTM, CDR2 ANQGSEA. After removal of 1 base from V and 7 bases from J, the junction contained 8 bases not matched to a gene. CDR3 in amino acids: CSVEGGQGSGNEQFF. The CDR3 DNA sequence: TGCAGCGTTGAAGGCGGACAGGGGTCGGGGAATGAGCAGTTCTTC.

The table lists this clonotype with many counts. The rearrangement joins TRBV28 to TRBJ1-5; D may be TRBD1 (6 bases). Trimming stripped 6 bases from V and 3 bases from J, with 15 bases between. Germline-derived CDR1 and CDR2 are MDHEN and SYDVKM. The CDR3 length is 15 residues. CDR3 residues: CASRSSGQYNQPQHF. In nucleotides, the CDR3 is TGTGCCAGCAGAAGCTCCGGACAGTACAATCAGCCCCAGCATTTT.

Turning to this clonotype: A much larger clone differs from this one at a single base, so this may be a read error. This chain connects TRBV7-2 to TRBJ2-1; 8 bases match TRBD2. Trimming took 1 base from V and 2 from J; bases not matched to a gene: 13. The length of the CDR3 is 19 residues. Germline-derived CDR1 and CDR2 are SGHTA and FQGNSA. Here the CDR3 reads CASSLGRRIAGITYNEQFF. In DNA, the CDR3 is TGTGCCAGCAGCTTAGGAAGGCGAATAGCGGGGATTACCTACAATGAGCAGTTCTTC.

The table lists this clonotype with a few counts. CDR3 sequence: CASSYGQGGDQPQHF. The CDR3 DNA is TGTGCCAGCAGTTACGGACAGGGTGGGGATCAGCCCCAGCATTTT. The chain recombines TRBV6-5 with TRBJ1-5; 8 positions agree with TRBD1. This CDR3 is 15 amino acids long. V dropped 2 bases and J dropped 5; count of bases not matched to a gene: 5. In germline, CDR1 is MNHEY, CDR2 SVGAGI.

At least ten counts were recorded for this clonotype. This sequence joins TRBV11-1 and TRBJ1-2; possible D gene TRBD1, 5 bases. Trimming took 4 bases from V and 5 from J, leaving 11 bases between them. This CDR3 spans 13 amino acids. From germline, CDR1 is SGHAT and CDR2 FQDESV (reference sequence). The CDR3 DNA follows: TGTGCCAGCAGCTCATTGGGGACGTATGGCTACACCTTC. Encoded protein: CASSSLGTYGYTF.

This chain joins TRBV7-2 and TRBJ2-7, with D unclear. CDR3 length: 14 residues. Germline loops: CDR1 SGHTA, CDR2 FQGNSA. V gave up 3 bases and J gave up 0 bases, with 9 bases separating them. In DNA, the CDR3 is TGTGCCAGCAGCTTGGATGTCAGCTCCTACGAGCAGTACTTC. Protein sequence: CASSLDVSSYEQYF.

This clonotype was counted at least ten times. The rearrangement joins TRBV20-1 to TRBJ1-2; 7 positions agree with TRBD1. Germline values: CDR1 DFQATT, CDR2 SNEGSKA (reference sequence). The junction had 6 bases not matched to a gene; V was cut back by 1 base and J by 7 bases. CDR3 length: 13 amino acids. The CDR3 DNA reads as TGCAGTGCTAGAGGCGCGTCAGGGGGTGGCTACACCTTC. This translates into CSARGASGGGYTF.

This clonotype was observed a few times. The rearrangement uses TRBV20-1 and TRBJ2-3; weak D call: TRBD2 (6 bases). The CDR3 totals 15 residues. V gave up 6 bases and J gave up 4 bases, with 20 bases separating them. Germline assignment: CDR1 DFQATT and CDR2 SNEGSKA (reference sequence). Here the CDR3 reads CSARSLGGIADTQYF. In nucleotides, the CDR3 is TGCAGTGCCAGATCCCTGGGGGGAATTGCAGATACGCAGTATTTT.

This clonotype has only a few counts. This chain links TRBV10-3 with TRBJ2-1, with 11 positions matching TRBD2. The trim removed 3 bases at V and 1 base at J, leaving 2 bases unmatched. Germline loops: CDR1 ENHRY, CDR2 SYGVKD. The CDR3 contains 16 residues. The CDR3 region has the DNA TGTGCCATCAGTGACCTAGCGGGAGGATCCTACAATGAGCAGTTCTTC. It is translated as CAISDLAGGSYNEQFF.

The rearrangement links TRBV12-5 to TRBJ1-4; D perhaps matches TRBD1 (6 bases). The germline CDR1 and CDR2 sequences are LGHNT and FRNRAP. The V and J ends lost 1 base and 0 bases respectively, with 12 bases between them. The CDR3 is 17 residues long. In DNA form, the CDR3 reads TGTGCTAGTGGTTTGGGCATCCCAGGGGCAACTAATGAAAAACTGTTTTTT. Translated, it gives CASGLGIPGATNEKLFF.

In its sample, this clonotype was seen many times. The genes are TRBV7-2 and TRBJ2-7, with D perhaps matching TRBD2 (5 bases). Per the germline V gene, CDR1 is SGHTA and CDR2 is FQGNSA. V was shortened by 6 bases and J by 2 bases, with 14 bases between the two germline ends. The CDR3 loop spans 14 amino acids. The CDR3 region has the DNA TGTGCCAGCAGTGGACTCATGGAGGCCTACGAGCAGTACTTC. It specifies CASSGLMEAYEQYF.